The clone carrying this T cell receptor (beta chain) was picked up one time. This record belongs to a study of OX40 agonist ivuxolimab in advanced cancers. There are 13 residues in the CDR3. The V and J ends lost 6 bases and 8 bases respectively, with 16 bases between them. Germline V gene sequence: CDR1 GTSNPN, CDR2 SVGIG (reference sequence). The repertoire was sequenced with immunoSEQ multiplex PCR; TCRdb's copy has only in-frame clones and lacks some. The sample has tens of thousands of clones, around 83% seen once. The sample in question was CD4+ or CD8+ T cells sorted from blood, obtained in a trial of the OX40 agonist ivuxolimab. The TCR originated in an adult with an advanced solid tumor such as melanoma, head and neck, liver or kidney cancer. The V gene is TRBV30, the J gene TRBJ1-4, with a weak D call TRBD1 (5 bases). In nucleotides, the CDR3 is TGTGCCTGTTCTTACTCGGGACGGGAAAAACTGTTTTTT. This encodes CACSYSGREKLFF.